This T cell receptor (beta chain) was observed in a study of post-analysis software for immune sequencing data. Study-wide points: Relative to controls, patients had five TRBV segments at higher frequency, with TRBV5-6, TRBV5-1 and TRBV20-1 among these.

A few counts support this clonotype. What it binds is not known. With 3 bases removed from V and 2 bases from J, the gap between germline ends came to 10 bases. Germline V gives CDR1 DFQATT, CDR2 SNEGSKA (reference sequence). CDR3 size: 13 residues. TCR beta cDNA libraries included unique molecular identifiers. TCRdb reprocessed the PCR reads via MiXCR and lists one record per CDR3 protein. The table shows about half a million distinct CDR3 sequences, with roughly 46% occurring only once. The sequence came from a girl aged 5 to 17 with multiple sclerosis. Sequencing was performed on blood. The rearrangement links TRBV20-1 to TRBJ2-5; D is undetermined. CDR3 residues: CSASKSLQETQYF. CDR3 DNA sequence: TGCAGTGCTAGTAAGAGTCTGCAAGAGACCCAGTACTTC.